This entry lists 14 T cell receptor beta chains sequenced from one sample in a study of blood T cell repertoires in COVID-19. Data came from immunoSEQ multiplex PCR; TCRdb stores just in-frame clones and leaves some out. Seen here are under 400,000 clones, about 90% observed once, and the top ten hold around 0.92%. The sample taken for sequencing was PBMCs or T cells enriched from blood (not recorded which). Every receptor here comes from a woman aged 25 to 39 who had been exposed to COVID-19.

The rearrangement joins TRBV27 to TRBJ2-7; 7 nucleotides agree with TRBD1. Trimming cost V 8 bases and J 2 bases; bases outside gene matches: 9. This CDR3 has 14 residues. Germline V lookup: CDR1 MNHEY, CDR2 SMNVEV (reference sequence). CDR3 sequence reads: CASGLGTVPYEQYF. The CDR3 DNA sequence: TGTGCCAGCGGCCTAGGGACAGTGCCCTACGAGCAGTACTTC.

J is TRBJ2-7 and V is TRBV25-1, with 7 bases aligning to TRBD1. There are 12 residues in the CDR3. J was trimmed by 6 bases and V by 8 bases; bases with no gene match: 7. CDR1 is MGHDK and CDR2 is SYGVNS in the germline V gene. The CDR3 bases are TGTGCCAGCGCTCGAGGGACAGCCGAGCAGTACTTC. It specifies CASARGTAEQYF.

Points on this clone: This same CDR3 is encoded by further DNA sequences in the sample. V is TRBV30 and J is TRBJ2-5; possibly TRBD2 for D (5 bases). CDR3 length equals 12 residues. Germline CDR1 is GTSNPN and CDR2 is SVGIG (reference sequence). V was trimmed by 3 bases and J by 3 bases, leaving 8 bases between them. DNA of the CDR3: TGTGCCTGGAGCAGCGGTAAAGAGACCCAGTACTTC. Translating gives CAWSSGKETQYF.

This chain links TRBV12-3 or TRBV12-4 with TRBJ1-1; tentatively, D is TRBD1 (5 bases). CDR3 length: 13 residues. Trimming shortened V by 3 bases and J by 3 bases, and 8 bases separated the two germline ends. Here the CDR3 reads CASSLFRDTEAFF. The CDR3 DNA reads TGTGCCAGCAGTTTGTTCAGGGACACTGAAGCTTTCTTT.

V gene TRBV19 combines with J gene TRBJ2-3, with 8 bases that match TRBD2. The V and J ends lost 0 bases and 3 bases, in that order; junction bases with no gene match: 8. This CDR3 comprises 17 residues. Germline V gene lookup returns CDR1 LNHDA and CDR2 SQIVND (reference sequence). In DNA, the CDR3 is TGTGCCAGTAGTATAGATTGGGCTAGCGGGCAAACAGATACGCAGTATTTT. Translated: CASSIDWASGQTDTQYF. The complete variable domain, with remaining parts taken from reference TRBV19 and TRBJ2-3, reads DGGITQSPKYLFRKEGQNVTLSCEQNLNHDAMYWYRQDPGQGLRLIYYSQIVNDFQKGDIAEGYSVSREKKESFPLTVTSAQKNPTAFYLCASSIDWASGQTDTQYFGPGTRLTVL.

V usage is TRBV4-2 and J usage is TRBJ2-7, with 7 bases that match TRBD2. The CDR3 consists of 15 residues. Germline values: CDR1 LGHNA, CDR2 YNFKEQ. V gave up 3 bases and J gave up 1 base; unmatched junction bases: 6. The CDR3 DNA follows: TGTGCCAGCAGCCAGCGGGACTACCGTTCCTACGAGCAGTACTTC. It is translated as CASSQRDYRSYEQYF.

This chain joins TRBV6-5 and TRBJ2-2; TRBD2 matches at 10 bases. Germline CDR1 and CDR2: MNHEY and SVGAGI. After removal of 2 bases from V and 4 bases from J, the junction contained 1 base not matched to a gene. The CDR3 has 15 amino acids. The CDR3 DNA reads TGTGCCAGCAGTTACGGACTAGCGGCCACCGGGGAGCTGTTTTTT. It specifies CASSYGLAATGELFF.

The chain carries TRBV27 and TRBJ2-7, with 7 bases that match TRBD1. The length of the CDR3 is 14 residues. V lost 4 bases, J lost 1 base, and 4 bases stayed unmatched. Germline V gene sequence: CDR1 MNHEY, CDR2 SMNVEV (reference sequence). The CDR3 reads CASSSQTGSYEQYF. The CDR3 DNA is TGTGCCAGCAGTTCTCAGACAGGGTCCTACGAGCAGTACTTC.

This sequence joins TRBV25-1 and TRBJ2-3, with D possibly matching TRBD2 (5 bases). Germline V gene data show CDR1 as MGHDK and CDR2 as SYGVNS. Trimming cost V 2 bases and J 0 bases, with 9 bases left between them. The CDR3 contains 15 residues. The CDR3 spells CASSEIGDSTDTQYF. The CDR3 DNA reads TGTGCCAGCAGTGAAATCGGGGATAGCACAGATACGCAGTATTTT. The full variable domain, in which reference TRBV25-1 and TRBJ2-3 provide the parts outside the CDR3, is EADIYQTPRYLVIGTGKKITLECSQTMGHDKMYWYQQDPGMELHLIHYSYGVNSTEKGDLSSESTVSRIRTEHFPLTLESARPSHTSQYLCASSEIGDSTDTQYFGPGTRLTVL.

The chain carries TRBV29-1 and TRBJ2-1; the match to TRBD2 covers 12 bases. Per germline, CDR1 SQVTM and CDR2 ANQGSEA. V was pared by 5 bases and J by 16 bases, with 12 bases of the junction left unmatched. The CDR3 has 13 residues. In nucleotides, the CDR3 is TGCAGCGTTCACCCGCTAGCGGGAGGGCCGGATTTCTTC. Translating gives CSVHPLAGGPDFF.

The rearrangement links TRBV5-1 to TRBJ2-7; D might be TRBD2 (6 bases). The CDR3 runs to 15 residues. The V gene lost 0 bases and the J gene lost 3 bases, with 13 bases spanning the gap. Germline assignment: CDR1 SGHRS and CDR2 YFSETQ. CDR3 sequence reads: CASSLVPSVDYEQYF. CDR3 DNA: TGCGCCAGCAGCTTGGTTCCTAGCGTAGACTACGAGCAGTACTTC.

The V and J genes are TRBV19 and TRBJ1-2; D gene unclear. V was cut by 1 base and J by 7 bases, with 7 bases left in between. CDR3 length equals 12 residues. The germline V gene encodes CDR1 LNHDA and CDR2 SQIVND (reference sequence). This CDR3 reads CASSIGEGGYTF. The CDR3 coding sequence is TGTGCCAGTAGTATAGGGGAGGGTGGCTACACCTTC.

This chain joins TRBV7-2 and TRBJ2-7; TRBD2 matches at 12 bases. The CDR3 loop spans 15 amino acids. J was trimmed by 5 bases and V by 2 bases; bases with no gene match: 4. The germline V gene has CDR1 SGHTA and CDR2 FQGNSA. Here the CDR3 reads CASSLRTSGIHEQYF. The CDR3 DNA follows: TGTGCCAGCAGCTTACGGACTAGCGGGATCCACGAGCAGTACTTC. Full variable domain (outside the CDR3, taken from reference TRBV7-2 and TRBJ2-7): GAGVSQSPSNKVTEKGKDVELRCDPISGHTALYWYRQSLGQGLEFLIYFQGNSAPDKSGLPSDRFSAERTGGSVSTLTIQRTQQEDSAVYLCASSLRTSGIHEQYFGPGTRLTVT.

With regard to this clone: One end of the junction varies from germline; a read error may be responsible. This chain connects TRBV7-7 to TRBJ2-5; weak D call: TRBD2 (5 bases). Per the germline V gene, CDR1 is SSHAT and CDR2 is FNYEAQ (reference sequence). The CDR3 consists of 16 residues. CDR3 in amino acids: CASSLGGGGVQETQYF. Written as DNA, the CDR3 is TGTGCTAGCAGCTTAGGTGGCGGAGGTGTACAAGAGACCCAGTACTTC.